The rows below give T cell receptor beta chains drawn from one sample of a study of shared clonotypes between healthy human individuals. Data came from immunoSEQ multiplex PCR; TCRdb stores just in-frame clones and leaves some out. The sample yields 550,000 to 750,000 clones, 95% to 96% seen once. Sequences were obtained from naive CD8+ T cells sorted from blood. These TCRs come from a woman aged 25 to 45 in good health. Both conserved end residues are part of each CDR3. D genes are given only for firm matches. The size entry is marked missing in some rows and otherwise reads once, few, many or a size class.

v_gene,j_gene,d_gene,abundance,CDR3nt,CDR3aa
TRBV11-2,TRBJ2-1,NA,NA,TGTGCCAGCAGCTTACAGGGCTCCTACAATGAGCAGTTCTTC,CASSLQGSYNEQFF
TRBV27,TRBJ2-7,NA,NA,TGTGCCAGCAGTTTTGGCAGCGACTACGAGCAGTACTTC,CASSFGSDYEQYF
TRBV6-1,TRBJ1-5,NA,once,TGTGCCAGCAGGCCCGATCGCAATCAGCCCCAGCATTTT,CASRPDRNQPQHF
TRBV7-3,TRBJ2-1,TRBD1,NA,TGTGCCAGCAGCCTCAACAGGGGGCATGAGCAGTTCTTC,CASSLNRGHEQFF
TRBV4-1,TRBJ2-7,NA,NA,TGCGCCAGCAGCCAAGTTGGTGCCTACGAGCAGTACTTC,CASSQVGAYEQYF
TRBV6-1,TRBJ1-3,NA,NA,TGTGCCAGCAGTGAATATAGTAGCTGGGCCCCTGGAAACACCATATATTTT,CASSEYSSWAPGNTIYF
TRBV6-4,TRBJ1-1,TRBD1,NA,TGTGCCAGCAGTCCCGGACGACAGGGGAACACTGAAGCTTTCTTT,CASSPGRQGNTEAFF
TRBV5-1,TRBJ2-1,TRBD1,once,TGCGCCAGCAGCTCGACAGGGGTCAATGAGCAGTTCTTC,CASSSTGVNEQFF
TRBV19,TRBJ2-7,NA,NA,TGTGCCAGTAGTGAAATGGGGACACCCTCTTACGAGCAGTACTTC,CASSEMGTPSYEQYF
TRBV9,TRBJ1-2,TRBD1,once,TGTGCCAGCAGCCCCCGGACAGGGGATTATGAAGCTAACTATGGCTACACCTTC,CASSPRTGDYEANYGYTF
TRBV7-9,TRBJ1-2,NA,NA,TGTGCCAGCAGCTTAGATTCGTCCGGTAGGCATGGCTACACCTTC,CASSLDSSGRHGYTF
TRBV7-8,TRBJ1-2,NA,NA,TGTGCCAGTAATCCGGGCAGGGGCGGAAATGGCTACACCTTC,CASNPGRGGNGYTF
TRBV19,TRBJ2-1,NA,NA,TGTGCCAGTAGTATCGGACAGGGAGGGAACAATGAGCAGTTCTTC,CASSIGQGGNNEQFF
TRBV28,TRBJ1-1,NA,NA,TGTGCCAGCACTCCTACAGGGTTGAACACTGAAGCTTTCTTT,CASTPTGLNTEAFF
TRBV4-1,TRBJ2-1,NA,NA,TGCGCCAGCCAGAGTAGTATTTCCTCCTACAATGAGCAGTTCTTC,CASQSSISSYNEQFF
TRBV5-6,TRBJ2-7,TRBD2,NA,TGTGCCAGCAGCCCGGGGAGGGCCTACGAGCAGTACTTC,CASSPGRAYEQYF
TRBV13,TRBJ1-1,TRBD1,NA,TGTGCCAGCAGATGGACAGGGGGCACTGAAGCTTTCTTT,CASRWTGGTEAFF
TRBV27,TRBJ2-7,NA,NA,TGTGCCAGCAGTTTCAGGGGCAGGGGCTACGAGCAGTACTTC,CASSFRGRGYEQYF
TRBV27,TRBJ2-7,TRBD2,NA,TGTGCCAGCAACACACTAGCGGGAGGGCCCTACGAGCAGTACTTC,CASNTLAGGPYEQYF
TRBV13,TRBJ2-3,TRBD2,once,TGTGCCAGCAGCGGCGGGACTAGCGGGAGGGCCGTCGGAGATACGCAGTATTTT,CASSGGTSGRAVGDTQYF
TRBV29-1,TRBJ2-5,NA,NA,TGCAGCGTTGTTTCTGAGACCCAGTACTTC,CSVVSETQYF
TRBV9,TRBJ2-1,TRBD2,once,TGTGCCAGCAGGGGGACTAGCGGCTACAATGAGCAGTTCTTC,CASRGTSGYNEQFF
TRBV29-1,TRBJ2-7,NA,NA,TGCAGCGTTGTAATTAGCGAGGCCTACGAGCAGTACTTC,CSVVISEAYEQYF
TRBV27,TRBJ2-2,NA,NA,TGTGCCAGCAGTTTATTAAACACCGGGGAGCTGTTTTTT,CASSLLNTGELFF
TRBV4-1,TRBJ2-7,NA,NA,TGCGCCAGCAGCCTGGAGCGGGCCTCCTACGAGCAGTACTTC,CASSLERASYEQYF
TRBV7-6,TRBJ2-1,NA,NA,TGTGCCAGCAGCTTAGGTGGTACGTGGAGCTCCTACAATGAGCAGTTCTTC,CASSLGGTWSSYNEQFF
TRBV4-1,TRBJ2-2,TRBD1,once,TGCGCCAGCAGCCGAAGAATGGGACAGGGCGAAACCGGGGAGCTGTTTTTT,CASSRRMGQGETGELFF
TRBV15,TRBJ2-7,NA,NA,TGTGCCACCAACGTAGTGGGACGGTCTACGGGTGAGCAGTACTTC,CATNVVGRSTGEQYF
TRBV11-2,TRBJ2-7,NA,NA,TGTGCCAGCAGCTTCTACCGGGACCCCTACGAGCAGTACTTC,CASSFYRDPYEQYF
TRBV30,TRBJ1-2,NA,NA,TGTGCCTGGGCCCTTAGGATGGGGGGCACTAGCTACACCTTC,CAWALRMGGTSYTF
TRBV2,TRBJ1-5,NA,NA,TGTGCCAGCTCTAGGGATCAGCCCCAGCATTTT,CASSRDQPQHF
TRBV1,TRBJ2-3,NA,NA,TGCACCAGCAGCCAAGGACTAGCGGGAGACACAGATACGCAGTATTTT,CTSSQGLAGDTDTQYF
TRBV27,TRBJ2-7,TRBD1,once,TGTGCCAGCAGTTTCGGACAGGGCCCCTACGAGCAGTACTTC,CASSFGQGPYEQYF
TRBV11-2,TRBJ2-2,NA,NA,TGTGCCAGCAGCTTCCGCAGCACCGGGGAGCTGTTTTTT,CASSFRSTGELFF
TRBV9,TRBJ1-2,NA,once,TGTGCCAGCAGCGTAGGCGAGGGAGGCTATGGCTACACCTTC,CASSVGEGGYGYTF
TRBV5-6,TRBJ2-3,TRBD2,NA,TGTGCCAGCAGCTTGGCCCGGTGGCTAGCGGAAAACACAGATACGCAGTATTTT,CASSLARWLAENTDTQYF
TRBV5-6,TRBJ1-5,NA,NA,TGTGCCAGCAGCTTGGGGGGCTACAATCAGCCCCAGCATTTT,CASSLGGYNQPQHF
TRBV7-9,TRBJ2-1,TRBD2,once,TGTGCCAGCAGCCCCCGACTAGCGGGAGAAGGGAACTACAATGAGCAGTTCTTC,CASSPRLAGEGNYNEQFF
TRBV5-6,TRBJ2-7,NA,NA,TGTGCCAGCAGCTTGTCGGGTGGACACGAGCAGTACTTC,CASSLSGGHEQYF
TRBV10-2,TRBJ2-7,NA,NA,TGCGCCAGCAGTGAGGGCCGAGCCTACGAGCAGTACTTC,CASSEGRAYEQYF
TRBV13,TRBJ2-3,TRBD1,NA,TGTGCCAGCAGCTTAGGGGTAGGGGACAGATTACCCACAGATACGCAGTATTTT,CASSLGVGDRLPTDTQYF
TRBV28,TRBJ2-3,NA,NA,TGTGCCAGCATGGGGCTAACTAGCACAGATACGCAGTATTTT,CASMGLTSTDTQYF
TRBV27,TRBJ2-7,TRBD2,NA,TGTGCCAGCAGTAGCGGGACTAGCGGGCGTAACTACGAGCAGTACTTC,CASSSGTSGRNYEQYF
TRBV7-6,TRBJ2-1,TRBD2,NA,TGTGCCAGCAGCCCCGGTGGTAGCGGGAGCCTTTCCCACAATGAGCAGTTCTTC,CASSPGGSGSLSHNEQFF
TRBV13,TRBJ1-4,TRBD1,NA,TGTGCCAGCAGCTTCTCGGGGACAGGGGATGAAAAACTGTTTTTT,CASSFSGTGDEKLFF
TRBV10-1,TRBJ2-5,NA,NA,TGCGCCAGCAGCCTCGACAGGATGCAAGAGACCCAGTACTTC,CASSLDRMQETQYF
TRBV9,TRBJ2-1,NA,NA,TGTGCCAGCAGTCCTGACTTATTTGAGCAGTTCTTC,CASSPDLFEQFF
TRBV13,TRBJ2-5,NA,NA,TGTGCCAGCAGCTTTTATGACTACCAAGAGACCCAGTACTTC,CASSFYDYQETQYF
TRBV5-1,TRBJ2-7,NA,NA,TGCGCCAGCAGCTTGGAGGCCCAGGGGGAGCAGTACTTC,CASSLEAQGEQYF
TRBV2,TRBJ2-7,TRBD1,NA,TGTGCCAGCAGCTTCCCGGGACAGGAAGCCTACGAGCAGTACTTC,CASSFPGQEAYEQYF
TRBV19,TRBJ2-1,NA,NA,TGTGCCAGTAGTAGATCTCCAGTGGGAAATGAGCAGTTCTTC,CASSRSPVGNEQFF
TRBV19,TRBJ2-7,NA,NA,TGTGCCAGTAGTACTACTCCACAGGGATCAGGCGAGCAGTACTTC,CASSTTPQGSGEQYF
TRBV2,TRBJ2-1,TRBD2,NA,TGTGCCAGCAGTGAACTACTAGCGGGAGAAGCGGAATGCGAGCAGTTCTTC,CASSELLAGEAECEQFF
TRBV10-2,TRBJ2-7,TRBD2,NA,TGCGCCAGCAGTGAGGGCGGGAGGGGGTACGAGCAGTACTTC,CASSEGGRGYEQYF